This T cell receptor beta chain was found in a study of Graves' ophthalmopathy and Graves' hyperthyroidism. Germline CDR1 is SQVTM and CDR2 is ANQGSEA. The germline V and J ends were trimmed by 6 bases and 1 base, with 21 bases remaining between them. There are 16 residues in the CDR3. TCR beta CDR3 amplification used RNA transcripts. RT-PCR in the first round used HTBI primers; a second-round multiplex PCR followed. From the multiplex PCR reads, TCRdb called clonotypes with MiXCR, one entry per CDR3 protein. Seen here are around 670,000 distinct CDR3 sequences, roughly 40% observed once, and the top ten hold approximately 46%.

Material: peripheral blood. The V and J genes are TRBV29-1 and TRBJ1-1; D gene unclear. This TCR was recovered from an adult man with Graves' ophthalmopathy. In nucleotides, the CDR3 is TGCAGCGTAGATCGACGGACCGGGATGCGGAACACTGAAGCTTTCTTT. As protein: CSVDRRTGMRNTEAFF.